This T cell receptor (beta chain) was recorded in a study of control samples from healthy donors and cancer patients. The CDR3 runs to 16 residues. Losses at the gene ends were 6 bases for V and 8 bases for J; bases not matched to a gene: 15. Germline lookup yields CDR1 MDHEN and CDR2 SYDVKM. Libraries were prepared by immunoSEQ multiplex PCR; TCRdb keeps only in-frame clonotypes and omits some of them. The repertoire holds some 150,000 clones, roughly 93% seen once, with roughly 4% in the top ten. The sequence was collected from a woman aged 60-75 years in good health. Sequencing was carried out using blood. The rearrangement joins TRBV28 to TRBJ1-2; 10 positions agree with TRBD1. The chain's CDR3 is CASSIIQTGGDRGYTF. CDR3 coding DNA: TGTGCCAGCAGCATCATCCAGACAGGGGGCGACCGGGGCTACACCTTC.